This entry is about one T cell receptor beta chain. Its cognate antigen is unknown. The data were obtained in a study of T cells in Graves' hyperthyroidism and ophthalmopathy. Findings of the study overall: Ophthalmopathy was distinguished from stable hyperthyroidism by 13 V-J signatures. Ophthalmopathy was predicted by the model a median of about six months ahead of onset.

The CDR3 is 13 residues long. The germline V gene encodes CDR1 MNHNS and CDR2 SASEGT. Trimming removed 6 bases from V and 7 bases from J; junction bases left unmatched: 6. Graves' hyperthyroidism showing no ophthalmopathy progression within 18 months was considered stable. In making diagnoses, clinical symptoms, serum thyroxine and TRAb, thyroid ultrasound and orbital computed tomography were all used. Amplification yielded TCR beta CDR3 regions, with RNA transcripts as the source. HTBI primers were employed in a first-round RT-PCR of the TCR CDR3. TCRdb re-called the multiplex PCR reads through MiXCR, storing one row per CDR3 protein. The table lists a few hundred thousand distinct CDR3 sequences, more than 15% of them singletons, with around 7.8% in the top ten.

This chain joins TRBV6-1 and TRBJ1-2; 9 positions match TRBD1. The TCR comes from a woman in her twenties or thirties with Graves' hyperthyroidism. The sample taken for sequencing was blood. The CDR3 bases are TGTGCCAGCAGCGGACAGGGGATGGGTGGCTACACCTTC. Its translation: CASSGQGMGGYTF.